A single sample gave rise to the 22 T cell receptor beta chains below, sequenced in a study of blood T cell repertoires in COVID-19. Here immunoSEQ multiplex PCR was the method, and the copy in TCRdb shows in-frame clones only, minus some. The repertoire includes 95,000 to 150,000 clones, 75% to 90% of them detected once, and 25% to 30% sits in the top ten. Specimen: peripheral blood. The receptor set was obtained from a woman between 65 and 79 years old with acute or convalescent COVID-19.

V and J are TRBV28 and TRBJ2-5; 8 bases map to TRBD2. The ends lost 6 bases at V and 4 bases at J; junction bases unmatched: 4. The CDR3 is 13 amino acids. The germline V gene has CDR1 MDHEN and CDR2 SYDVKM. CDR3 bases: TGTGCCAGCAGCCCGGGGGGGCGAGAGACCCAGTACTTC. The encoded protein is CASSPGGRETQYF.

The chain combines TRBV5-1 with TRBJ1-2; tentative D call: TRBD1 (5 bases). This CDR3 is 13 amino acids long. V lost 0 bases, J lost 8 bases, and 11 bases lay in between. CDR1 is SGHRS and CDR2 is YFSETQ in the germline V gene. Written as DNA, the CDR3 is TGCGCCAGCAGCTTGGCGGGGGTAGGCGGCTACACCTTC. It is translated as CASSLAGVGGYTF. Based on the CDR3 plus reference TRBV5-1 and TRBJ1-2, the full variable domain is KAGVTQTPRYLIKTRGQQVTLSCSPISGHRSVSWYQQTPGQGLQFLFEYFSETQRNKGNFPGRFSGRQFSNSRSEMNVSTLELGDSALYLCASSLAGVGGYTFGSGTRLTVV.

The rearrangement links TRBV7-9 to TRBJ1-5; D might be TRBD1 (5 bases). Trimming took off 3 bases at V and 7 bases at J, with 10 bases between the two ends. CDR1 SEHNR and CDR2 FQNEAQ come from the germline V gene (reference sequence). The CDR3 consists of 13 residues. CDR3 sequence (DNA): TGTGCCAGCAGCTTTGAGGACAACCAGCCCCAGCATTTT. Protein sequence: CASSFEDNQPQHF.

The chain links TRBV7-9 to TRBJ1-2, with D maybe TRBD1 (5 bases). The CDR3 length is 13 residues. Germline CDR1 SEHNR, CDR2 FQNEAQ (reference sequence). V lost 0 bases to trimming and J lost 7 bases, with 9 bases between them. The DNA of the CDR3 is TGTGCCAGCAGCTTAGCGCCGGGGGGTGGCTACACCTTC. It yields the protein CASSLAPGGGYTF.

V is TRBV2 and J is TRBJ2-6; D unclear. Trimming stripped 10 bases from V and 0 bases from J, with 22 bases between. The CDR3 length is 18 residues. Germline V CDR1 and CDR2: SNHLY, FYNNEI. The CDR3 nucleotides are TGTGCCACCGCGGTGTCAGATCGCACCCCCTCTGGGGCCAACGTCCTGACTTTC. Protein: CATAVSDRTPSGANVLTF.

This clone has more than one count but fewer than ten. In DNA, the CDR3 is TGTGCCAGCAGTTGGGCAGGGGTATACAATCAGCCCCAGCATTTT. It codes for CASSWAGVYNQPQHF. The V call is TRBV27, the J call TRBJ1-5, with D possibly TRBD1 on 6 matching bases. V dropped 4 bases and J dropped 3 bases, with 13 bases sitting between them. The CDR3 has 15 amino acids. Germline CDR1 MNHEY, CDR2 SMNVEV (reference sequence).

This clone was seen just once. V and J are TRBV28 and TRBJ2-3; D gene ambiguous. Trimming removed 10 bases from V and 2 bases from J, with 22 bases in between. Germline CDR1 MDHEN, CDR2 SYDVKM. The CDR3 spans 16 residues. The CDR3 loop is CATRRRRADNTDTQYF. The CDR3 DNA reads TGTGCCACACGCCGACGGCGAGCTGACAACACAGATACGCAGTATTTT.

V gene TRBV10-3 combines with J gene TRBJ1-4; possible D gene TRBD1, 6 bases. The CDR3 consists of 16 residues. V lost 0 bases and J 4 bases, leaving 12 bases between the germline ends. Germline CDR1 reads ENHRY; CDR2 reads SYGVKD. CDR3 coding DNA: TGTGCCATCAGTGAGTCGAAGGGGGTCCGTAATGAAAAACTGTTTTTT. This codes for CAISESKGVRNEKLFF.

This chain connects TRBV29-1 to TRBJ2-1; 7 nucleotides line up with TRBD2. The germline V gene encodes CDR1 SQVTM and CDR2 ANQGSEA. The CDR3 sequence is 13 residues long. J gave up 5 bases and V 8 bases, and 9 bases lay outside the gene matches. In nucleotides, the CDR3 is TGCAGCCCCCGGACTAGTCCCCACAATGAGCAGTTCTTC. Protein sequence: CSPRTSPHNEQFF.

The chain joins TRBV24-1 to TRBJ2-1, with 8 bases fitting TRBD2. V was pared by 2 bases and J by 4 bases, with 6 bases of the junction left unmatched. The CDR3 extends over 16 amino acids. Germline CDR1 and CDR2: KGHDR and SFDVKD. Written as DNA, the CDR3 is TGTGCCACCAGTGATTCCGGGACTAGAGTATACAATGAGCAGTTCTTC. Its protein is CATSDSGTRVYNEQFF.

This clone has only one observation. The chain has TRBV10-3 and TRBJ1-3; no firm D call. Germline CDR1 ENHRY, CDR2 SYGVKD. The CDR3 runs 14 residues. Trimming took 7 bases from V and 7 from J, leaving 17 bases between them. CDR3 amino acids: CAIKVPVLGNTIYF. CDR3 DNA: TGTGCCATCAAAGTGCCGGTCCTCGGGAACACCATATATTTT.

V gene TRBV4-2 combines with J gene TRBJ1-4; D is ambiguous. The CDR3 is 16 residues long. The V and J ends lost 0 bases and 4 bases respectively, with 12 bases between them. Germline lookup yields CDR1 LGHNA and CDR2 YNFKEQ. CDR3 DNA sequence: TGTGCCAGCAGCCAAGATCCCTGGCGGTTTAATGAAAAACTGTTTTTT. Its translation: CASSQDPWRFNEKLFF.

V and J are TRBV4-1 and TRBJ2-7; TRBD2 aligns across 7 bases. Losses at the gene ends were 6 bases for V and 3 bases for J; bases not matched to a gene: 8. The CDR3 covers 14 residues. Germline V gene lookup returns CDR1 MGHRA and CDR2 YSYEKL. This CDR3 is CASSPSRDYYEQYF. The CDR3 region has the DNA TGCGCCAGCAGTCCATCCCGGGACTACTACGAGCAGTACTTC.

CDR3 bases: TGTGCCAGCTCACCACCGAACCTAGCGGGGGGGCGGGAGCAGTACTTC. It specifies CASSPPNLAGGREQYF. The chain links TRBV18 to TRBJ2-7; 12 nucleotides match TRBD2. V was clipped by 0 bases and J by 7 bases; unmatched bases: 7. The CDR3 is made up of 16 amino acids. CDR1 and CDR2 from the germline V gene are KGHSH and LQKENI.

V is TRBV2 and J is TRBJ1-1; D possibly corresponds to TRBD1 (6 bases). The germline gives CDR1 SNHLY, CDR2 FYNNEI. This CDR3 has 15 amino acids. V gave up 1 base and J gave up 0 bases, with 9 bases separating them. The chain's CDR3 is CASSEEGQLNTEAFF. Written as DNA, the CDR3 is TGTGCCAGCAGTGAAGAAGGACAGCTGAACACTGAAGCTTTCTTT.

Written as DNA, the CDR3 is TGTGCCAGCAGCTTAGGTGCTAGCTCCTACAATGAGCAGTTCTTC. It is translated as CASSLGASSYNEQFF. This chain uses TRBV11-1 with TRBJ2-1; no definite D call. Trimming took 1 base from V and 0 from J, leaving 7 bases between them. CDR3 size: 15 residues. Germline CDR1 SGHAT, CDR2 FQDESV (reference sequence).

This clone was counted a single time. This chain uses TRBV4-1 with TRBJ1-5; D gene ambiguous. CDR3 length: 13 residues. Germline-derived CDR1 and CDR2 are MGHRA and YSYEKL. Trimming removed 0 bases from V and 11 bases from J, with 11 bases in between. DNA for the CDR3: TGCGCCAGCAGCCAAGATTATAGACAATCCCAGCATTTT. It codes for CASSQDYRQSQHF.

The chain carries TRBV7-2 and TRBJ1-4, with D unresolved. With 5 bases removed from V and 3 bases from J, the gap between germline ends came to 13 bases. The V gene's germline CDR1 is SGHTA and CDR2 FQGNSA. The CDR3 covers 15 residues. The CDR3 is CASSPRGSPNEKLFF. CDR3 DNA sequence: TGTGCCAGCAGCCCAAGAGGGTCCCCTAATGAAAAACTGTTTTTT. The full variable domain, completed using reference TRBV7-2 and TRBJ1-4, is GAGVSQSPSNKVTEKGKDVELRCDPISGHTALYWYRQSLGQGLEFLIYFQGNSAPDKSGLPSDRFSAERTGGSVSTLTIQRTQQEDSAVYLCASSPRGSPNEKLFFGSGTQLSVL.

This clone occurred once. The chain joins TRBV24-1 to TRBJ2-3; 8 bases are a match to TRBD2. The V and J ends lost 4 bases and 2 bases, in that order; junction bases with no gene match: 4. This CDR3 contains 15 residues. The germline gives CDR1 KGHDR, CDR2 SFDVKD. The CDR3 reads CATSERGVATDTQYF. CDR3 DNA sequence: TGTGCCACCAGTGAGCGGGGGGTGGCCACAGATACGCAGTATTTT.

The rearrangement joins TRBV2 to TRBJ2-2; 7 positions match TRBD2. The CDR3 consists of 16 residues. The germline V gene has CDR1 SNHLY and CDR2 FYNNEI. The ends lost 2 bases at V and 2 bases at J; junction bases unmatched: 5. This CDR3 is CASSEIGGGNTGELFF. The CDR3 coding sequence is TGTGCCAGCAGTGAAATAGGCGGGGGTAACACCGGGGAGCTGTTTTTT.

The chain carries TRBV4-2 and TRBJ1-6; D gene unclear. V was shortened by 0 bases and J by 9 bases, with 15 bases between the two germline ends. Germline CDR1 reads LGHNA; CDR2 reads YNFKEQ. The CDR3 has 16 residues. The CDR3 nucleotides are TGTGCCAGCAGCCAAGATATAATAGCCTCGGGTTCACCCCTCCACTTT. Translated: CASSQDIIASGSPLHF.

The J gene is TRBJ2-1, the V gene TRBV19; 8 nucleotides align to TRBD2. The germline CDR1 and CDR2 sequences are LNHDA and SQIVND (reference sequence). V was clipped by 3 bases and J by 2 bases; unmatched bases: 6. This CDR3 comprises 16 residues. The CDR3 nucleotides are TGTGCCAGTAGTATGGCCGGGGGGGGGCCCTACAATGAGCAGTTCTTC. Protein product: CASSMAGGGPYNEQFF.